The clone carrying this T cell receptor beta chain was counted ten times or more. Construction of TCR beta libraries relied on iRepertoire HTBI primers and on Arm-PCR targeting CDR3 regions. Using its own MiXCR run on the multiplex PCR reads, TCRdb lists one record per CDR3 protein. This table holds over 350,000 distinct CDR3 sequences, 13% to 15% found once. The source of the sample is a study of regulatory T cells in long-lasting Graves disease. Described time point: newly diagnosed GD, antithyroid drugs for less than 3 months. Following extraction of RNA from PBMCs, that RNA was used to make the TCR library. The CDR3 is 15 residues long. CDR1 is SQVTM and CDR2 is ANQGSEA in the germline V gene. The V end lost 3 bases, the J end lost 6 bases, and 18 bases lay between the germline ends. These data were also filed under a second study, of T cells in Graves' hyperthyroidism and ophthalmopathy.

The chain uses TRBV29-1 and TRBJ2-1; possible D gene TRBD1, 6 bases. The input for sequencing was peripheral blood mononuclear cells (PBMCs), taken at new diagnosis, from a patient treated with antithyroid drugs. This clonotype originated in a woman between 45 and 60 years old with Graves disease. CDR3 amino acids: CSVEGLPKGGNEQFF. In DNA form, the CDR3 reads TGCAGCGTTGAGGGTCTACCCAAAGGGGGCAATGAGCAGTTCTTC.